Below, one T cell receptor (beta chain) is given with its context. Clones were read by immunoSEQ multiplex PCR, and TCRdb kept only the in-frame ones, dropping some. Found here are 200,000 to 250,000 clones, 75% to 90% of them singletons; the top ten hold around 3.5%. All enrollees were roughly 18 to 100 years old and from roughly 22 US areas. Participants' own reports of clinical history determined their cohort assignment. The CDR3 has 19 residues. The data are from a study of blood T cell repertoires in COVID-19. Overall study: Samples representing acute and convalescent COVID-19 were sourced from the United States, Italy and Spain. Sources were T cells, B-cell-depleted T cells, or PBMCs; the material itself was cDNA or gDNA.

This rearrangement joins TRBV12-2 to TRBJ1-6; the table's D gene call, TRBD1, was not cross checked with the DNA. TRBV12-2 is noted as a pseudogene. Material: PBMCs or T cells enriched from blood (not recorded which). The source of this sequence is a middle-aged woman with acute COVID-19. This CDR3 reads CASRLAGIRGGKHNSPLHF. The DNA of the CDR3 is TGTGCAAGTCGCTTAGCGGGAATTCGAGGGGGCAAGCATAATTCACCCCTCCACTTT.